These 30 T cell receptor beta chains originate from one sample sequenced in a study of T cells in Graves' hyperthyroidism and ophthalmopathy. RNA transcripts yielded amplified TCR beta CDR3 regions. The HTBI primer set drove a first-round RT-PCR of the TCR CDR3. One entry per CDR3 protein, called by TCRdb with MiXCR from the multiplex PCR reads. The data show 550,000 to 600,000 distinct CDR3 sequences, with 13% to 15% seen just once and over 6% held by the top ten. Sequenced: blood. These receptors were taken from a woman between 18 and 30 years old with Graves' ophthalmopathy.

This clonotype occurred many times. V is TRBV29-1 and J is TRBJ2-6; 7 bases map to TRBD1. Germline lookup yields CDR1 SQVTM and CDR2 ANQGSEA. The CDR3 has 18 amino acids. V lost 2 bases to trimming and J lost 2 bases; unmatched junction nucleotides: 12. The CDR3 spells CSVEKRQGVGAGANVLTF. The CDR3 nucleotides read TGCAGCGTTGAAAAACGACAGGGTGTAGGAGCTGGGGCCAACGTCCTGACTTTC.

This clonotype has just a few counts. The germline gene is not matched at one end of the junction; a read error may be the cause. CDR3 residues: CASSQEGGGLAGGPTWDTQYF. Written as DNA, the CDR3 is TGTGCCAGCAGCCAAGAAGGCGGGGGACTAGCGGGAGGACCCACCTGGGATACGCAGTATTTT. The rearrangement uses TRBV4-1 and TRBJ2-3; the match to TRBD2 covers 15 bases. The CDR3 covers 21 residues. Germline loops: CDR1 MGHRA, CDR2 YSYEKL.

This clonotype turned up a few times. The V gene is TRBV29-1, the J gene TRBJ2-7; 10 bases map to TRBD1. CDR3 size: 14 residues. CDR1 and CDR2 from the germline V gene are SQVTM and ANQGSEA. Losses at the gene ends were 6 bases for V and 4 bases for J; bases not matched to a gene: 9. CDR3 sequence (DNA): TGCAGCGTGCTGGACAGGGGGGCGTCGTACGAGCAGTACTTC. Translation gives CSVLDRGASYEQYF.

The chain uses TRBV15 and TRBJ1-4; possibly TRBD1 for D (6 bases). The V end was cut by 1 base, the J end by 8 bases, with 11 bases between. The length of the CDR3 is 14 residues. Looked up from germline, CDR1 is LNHNV and CDR2 is YYDKDF (reference sequence). CDR3 region: CATSRVQGREKLFF. DNA for the CDR3: TGTGCCACCAGCAGAGTCCAGGGGAGGGAAAAACTGTTTTTT.

This clonotype was observed at least ten times. V and J are TRBV11-2 and TRBJ1-1; no reliable D call. V shed 5 bases and J shed 11 bases, with 12 bases lying between them. The CDR3 totals 11 residues. Germline V lookup: CDR1 SGHAT, CDR2 FQNNGV. CDR3 sequence: CASSPGVGAFF. The CDR3 DNA is TGTGCCAGCAGCCCTGGGGTCGGGGCTTTCTTT.

This clonotype was seen repeatedly, ten times or more. V gene TRBV5-1 combines with J gene TRBJ1-5; the D gene is possibly TRBD1 (5 bases). The germline V and J ends were trimmed by 0 bases and 3 bases, with 13 bases remaining between them. The germline V gene encodes CDR1 SGHRS and CDR2 YFSETQ. The CDR3 runs 16 residues. The CDR3 DNA sequence: TGCGCCAGCAGCTTGGGGGCCGGGGGTCTCAATCAGCCCCAGCATTTT. Protein: CASSLGAGGLNQPQHF.

This clonotype came up many times. V usage is TRBV5-5 and J usage is TRBJ2-7, with 7 bases that match TRBD1. V lost 1 base to trimming and J lost 2 bases; unmatched junction nucleotides: 9. The CDR3 totals 16 residues. Germline CDR1 is SGHKS and CDR2 is YYEKEE (reference sequence). The CDR3 loop reads CASSLSLGTETYEQYF. The CDR3 coding sequence is TGTGCCAGCAGCTTGTCCCTAGGGACAGAGACCTACGAGCAGTACTTC.

This clonotype was recorded at least ten times. The chain combines TRBV27 with TRBJ2-7, with 12 bases lining up with TRBD2. Looked up from germline, CDR1 is MNHEY and CDR2 is SMNVEV (reference sequence). Trimming at V came to 5 bases and at J to 0 bases, leaving 26 bases not matched to a gene. CDR3 length equals 23 residues. Written as DNA, the CDR3 is TGTGCCAGCAGTCCACAGCCTGAGACAGGACTAGCGGGAATAAAAAGGAGCTCCTACGAGCAGTACTTC. This sequence encodes CASSPQPETGLAGIKRSSYEQYF.

In this sample, this clonotype turned up many times. This chain joins TRBV10-3 and TRBJ2-5; D is possibly TRBD1 or TRBD2 (5 bases each). The CDR3 consists of 16 residues. Per germline, CDR1 ENHRY and CDR2 SYGVKD. Trimming left V 4 bases short and J 1 base short, with 16 bases between. The CDR3 DNA sequence: TGTGCCATCAGTGGCCAGAGAGGGGAATCCCAAGAGACCCAGTACTTC. This encodes CAISGQRGESQETQYF.

This clonotype was recorded many times. The chain employs TRBV5-1 and TRBJ2-1; 9 bases line up with TRBD1. Per the germline V gene, CDR1 is SGHRS and CDR2 is YFSETQ. J gave up 3 bases and V 3 bases, and 4 bases lay outside the gene matches. CDR3 length: 15 amino acids. CDR3 region: CASSYDRGFYNEQFF. In DNA, the CDR3 is TGCGCCAGCAGCTACGACAGGGGGTTCTACAATGAGCAGTTCTTC.

The sample holds many counts of this clonotype. The chain uses TRBV30 and TRBJ2-4; 7 positions match TRBD2. The CDR3 covers 14 residues. CDR1 and CDR2 (germline): GTSNPN, SVGIG (reference sequence). V was clipped by 3 bases and J by 6 bases; unmatched bases: 8. CDR3 nucleotide sequence: TGTGCCTGGAGGGGGTCGGGACTATCAAACATTCAGTACTTC. Residues: CAWRGSGLSNIQYF.

The sample holds many counts of this clonotype. This chain links TRBV11-3 with TRBJ2-3; 9 bases map to TRBD2. CDR1 is SGHNT, CDR2 YENEEA, per germline. Germline trimming cut 6 bases from V and 1 base from J; bases unmatched to any gene: 5. This CDR3 is 15 amino acids long. The CDR3 spells CASRSWTSGTDTQYF. The DNA of the CDR3 is TGTGCCAGCAGATCATGGACTAGCGGCACAGATACGCAGTATTTT. Variable domain in full (rest from reference TRBV11-3 and TRBJ2-3): EAGVVQSPRYKIIEKKQPVAFWCNPISGHNTLYWYLQNLGQGPELLIRYENEEAVDDSQLPKDRFSAERLKGVDSTLKIQPAELGDSAVYLCASRSWTSGTDTQYFGPGTRLTVL.

This clonotype was seen at least ten times. The chain carries TRBV11-1 and TRBJ2-1; TRBD1 is a possible D gene (7 bases). The CDR3 loop spans 14 amino acids. Trimming pared 5 bases from V and 9 bases from J, leaving 17 bases between. Germline loops: CDR1 SGHAT, CDR2 FQDESV (reference sequence). CDR3 DNA: TGTGCCAGCAGCCCGGCCGACAGGGAGGTTGAGCAGTTCTTC. Translation gives CASSPADREVEQFF.

The rearrangement links TRBV28 to TRBJ1-5; D remains ambiguous. V dropped 7 bases and J dropped 0 bases, with 7 bases sitting between them. Germline V lookup: CDR1 MDHEN, CDR2 SYDVKM. This CDR3 has 13 amino acids. The CDR3 coding sequence is TGTGCCAGCACCGGATCTAGCAATCAGCCCCAGCATTTT. Residues: CASTGSSNQPQHF.

This rearrangement joins TRBV6-1 to TRBJ1-1; 7 bases line up with TRBD1. Germline loops: CDR1 MNHNS, CDR2 SASEGT. V was pared by 8 bases and J by 1 base, with 7 bases of the junction left unmatched. The CDR3 has 14 amino acids. The CDR3 sequence: CASHRQGGNTEAFF. CDR3 in DNA: TGTGCCAGCCACCGACAGGGTGGGAACACTGAAGCTTTCTTT.

This clonotype was detected ten times or more. The chain employs TRBV9 and TRBJ2-3; the D is unclear. Germline V lookup: CDR1 SGDLS, CDR2 YYNGEE. CDR3 length: 13 amino acids. V shed 0 bases and J shed 1 base, with 3 bases lying between them. CDR3 protein: CASSVARTDTQYF. As DNA, the CDR3 is TGTGCCAGCAGCGTAGCCCGCACAGATACGCAGTATTTT.

V and J are TRBV6-5 and TRBJ2-1; the D is unclear. Germline V gives CDR1 MNHEY, CDR2 SVGAGI. The CDR3 sequence is 16 residues long. Trimming took off 0 bases at V and 4 bases at J, with 13 bases between the two ends. CDR3 coding DNA: TGTGCCAGCAGTTACTCGATAGTCGCCCTATACAATGAGCAGTTCTTC. Its protein product is CASSYSIVALYNEQFF.

At least ten counts were recorded for this clonotype. V usage is TRBV27 and J usage is TRBJ2-5; 7 bases agree with TRBD1. The trim removed 3 bases at V and 5 bases at J, leaving 3 bases unmatched. CDR1 is MNHEY, CDR2 SMNVEV, per germline (reference sequence). The CDR3 is 13 amino acids. CDR3 coding DNA: TGTGCCAGCAGTTTTGACAGGGTCGAGACCCAGTACTTC. Translated, it gives CASSFDRVETQYF.

This clonotype was found a few times. V and J are TRBV19 and TRBJ2-2; 7 bases line up with TRBD1. Losses at the gene ends were 7 bases for V and 0 bases for J; bases not matched to a gene: 5. Germline V gene data show CDR1 as LNHDA and CDR2 as SQIVND (reference sequence). The CDR3 length is 15 residues. The CDR3 DNA follows: TGTGCCAGTACCCGACAGGGCGCGAACACCGGGGAGCTGTTTTTT. Amino acid sequence: CASTRQGANTGELFF.

This clonotype was observed many times. The gene calls are TRBV7-9 and TRBJ2-5; the D gene could be TRBD1 or TRBD2 (5 bases each). From germline, CDR1 is SEHNR and CDR2 FQNEAQ (reference sequence). The V gene lost 1 base and the J gene lost 1 base, with 10 bases spanning the gap. The CDR3 sequence is 15 residues long. The CDR3 sequence is CASSLVTGPQETQYF. In nucleotides, the CDR3 is TGTGCCAGCAGCTTAGTCACGGGGCCCCAAGAGACCCAGTACTTC.

This clonotype was counted a few times. This chain links TRBV5-8 with TRBJ2-7; 12 bases line up with TRBD2. The trim removed 0 bases at V and 5 bases at J, leaving 6 bases unmatched. CDR1 and CDR2 from the germline V gene are SGHTS and YDEGEE. This CDR3 spans 16 amino acids. The DNA of the CDR3 is TGTGCCAGCAGCTTGGCGCTAGCGGGAGGGACTAACGAGCAGTACTTC. Protein product: CASSLALAGGTNEQYF.

This clonotype was counted many times. The gene calls are TRBV13 and TRBJ2-7; 7 bases match TRBD2. CDR1 PRHDT and CDR2 FYEKMQ come from the germline V gene (reference sequence). The length of the CDR3 is 16 residues. Germline trimming cut 0 bases from V and 6 bases from J; bases unmatched to any gene: 11. CDR3 loop: CASSLGLMGGFSEQYF. In nucleotides, the CDR3 is TGTGCCAGCAGCTTAGGCCTGATGGGGGGGTTCAGCGAGCAGTACTTC.

The sample holds many counts of this clonotype. The V and J genes are TRBV5-1 and TRBJ2-7; possibly TRBD2 for D (6 bases). This CDR3 is 13 amino acids long. Deletions cut 4 bases from V and 2 bases from J, with 10 bases between. Germline values: CDR1 SGHRS, CDR2 YFSETQ. CDR3 DNA sequence: TGCGCCAGCAGCCCCAGGGAGGCCTACGAGCAGTACTTC. The encoded protein is CASSPREAYEQYF. Drawing the rest from reference TRBV5-1 and TRBJ2-7, the complete variable domain is KAGVTQTPRYLIKTRGQQVTLSCSPISGHRSVSWYQQTPGQGLQFLFEYFSETQRNKGNFPGRFSGRQFSNSRSEMNVSTLELGDSALYLCASSPREAYEQYFGPGTRLTVT.

This clonotype was counted ten times or more. In DNA form, the CDR3 reads TGTGCCAGCAGCTTAGCGAACCGACGAAATTCACCCCTCCACTTT. Translating it yields CASSLANRRNSPLHF. The chain joins TRBV7-2 to TRBJ1-6; no clear D. Trimming left V 0 bases short and J 7 bases short, with 10 bases between. Germline CDR1 reads SGHTA; CDR2 reads FQGNSA. The CDR3 has 15 amino acids.

This clonotype was counted at least ten times. V and J are TRBV7-9 and TRBJ2-1; weak D call: TRBD1 (5 bases). From germline, CDR1 is SEHNR and CDR2 FQNEAQ (reference sequence). Deletions cut 5 bases from V and 10 bases from J, with 21 bases between. The length of the CDR3 is 15 residues. CDR3 DNA: TGTGCCAGCAGCACACGCCCCCTCGGAAACAGGGAGCAGTTCTTC. As protein: CASSTRPLGNREQFF.

This clonotype was counted at least ten times. The chain couples TRBV20-1 to TRBJ2-2; D is perhaps TRBD1 or TRBD2 (5 bases each). Per the germline V gene, CDR1 is DFQATT and CDR2 is SNEGSKA (reference sequence). The CDR3 length is 16 residues. V lost 0 bases, J lost 6 bases, and 17 bases lay in between. The CDR3 DNA is TGCAGTGCTAGAGATGTGGACTCACGGGACCCCGGGGAGCTGTTTTTT. This encodes CSARDVDSRDPGELFF.

This clonotype was detected many times. The chain carries TRBV2 and TRBJ1-4, with D possibly matching TRBD1 (6 bases). V lost 4 bases and J lost 7, with 22 bases in between. The germline V gene has CDR1 SNHLY and CDR2 FYNNEI. The length of the CDR3 is 17 residues. For the CDR3, the DNA is TGTGCCAGCAGTGTCGGGGGGCTCGGCCATCGGGGTGAAAAACTGTTTTTT. Its translation is CASSVGGLGHRGEKLFF.

Regarding this clonotype: With a much larger clone just one base away, this may be a read error. The rearrangement joins TRBV5-1 to TRBJ1-1; TRBD1 might be the D (5 bases). The V end lost 1 base, the J end lost 0 bases, and 7 bases lay between the germline ends. CDR1 and CDR2 (germline): SGHRS, YFSETQ. CDR3 length: 14 amino acids. The CDR3 loop reads CASSLYRMNTEAFF. DNA of the CDR3: TGCGCCAGCAGCTTGTACAGGATGAACACTGAAGCTTTCTTT.

With respect to this clonotype: This may be a read error, as it is one base from a much larger clone. The DNA of the CDR3 is TGTGTCAGCCGGGGGGCGATGACTAGCGGGAGATCCGAGCAGTACTTC. It specifies CVSRGAMTSGRSEQYF. J is TRBJ2-7 and V is TRBV28, with 12 bases matching TRBD2. Per germline, CDR1 MDHEN and CDR2 SYDVKM. The CDR3 totals 16 residues.

The chain links TRBV24-1 to TRBJ2-3, with D possibly TRBD1 on 5 matching bases. CDR3 size: 15 residues. CDR1 and CDR2 (germline): KGHDR, SFDVKD. Trimming removed 4 bases at V and 2 bases at J, with 12 bases between. The CDR3 nucleotides are TGTGCCACCAGTGAAAGGGGCAGGGACACAGATACGCAGTATTTT. Translation gives CATSERGRDTDTQYF.